One and the same sample provided the 18 T cell receptor beta chains below, sequenced in a study of T cells in Graves' hyperthyroidism and ophthalmopathy. What was amplified from RNA transcripts were TCR beta CDR3 regions. Using the HTBI primer set, a first-round RT-PCR was run on the TCR CDR3. Each CDR3 protein is one row after TCRdb ran MiXCR on the multiplex PCR reads. Counted here are 300,000 or so distinct CDR3 sequences, over 15% occurring once; the ten biggest clones make up over 45%. Sequencing was performed on blood. All receptors derive from a woman aged 60-70 years with Graves' ophthalmopathy.

This rearrangement joins TRBV4-3 to TRBJ2-1; possibly TRBD2 for D (6 bases). Germline V lookup: CDR1 LGHNA, CDR2 YSLEER. Between the trimmed V and J ends, which lost 2 bases and 7 bases, there was a span of 15 bases. This CDR3 is 15 amino acids long. In DNA form, the CDR3 reads TGCGCCAGCAGCCAAACTAGCAAGGCAACGAATGAGCAGTTCTTC. Translation gives CASSQTSKATNEQFF.

This clonotype has at least ten counts. This chain joins TRBV5-1 and TRBJ1-6, with D possibly TRBD1 on 5 matching bases. Germline V gives CDR1 SGHRS, CDR2 YFSETQ. Trimming took off 4 bases at V and 7 bases at J, with 18 bases between the two ends. CDR3 length equals 16 residues. CDR3 nucleotide sequence: TGCGCCAGCAGCACCTCAACCGGGGCATACAATTCACCCCTCCACTTT. Translating it yields CASSTSTGAYNSPLHF.

This clonotype was seen many times. The rearrangement links TRBV2 to TRBJ1-1; 7 nucleotides line up with TRBD1. Germline trimming cut 4 bases from V and 5 bases from J; bases unmatched to any gene: 4. CDR1 is SNHLY and CDR2 is FYNNEI in the germline V gene. The CDR3 extends over 13 amino acids. Written as DNA, the CDR3 is TGTGCCAGCAGTGGACAGGGACGGACTGAAGCTTTCTTT. It yields the protein CASSGQGRTEAFF.

This sequence joins TRBV3-1 and TRBJ1-2; the D gene is possibly TRBD1 (5 bases). V lost 0 bases, J lost 8 bases, and 10 bases lay in between. Germline V gene sequence: CDR1 LGHDT, CDR2 YNNKEL (reference sequence). This CDR3 is 13 amino acids long. The CDR3 DNA sequence: TGTGCCAGCAGCCAAGAAGGGGCGCTCGGCTACACCTTC. Encoded protein: CASSQEGALGYTF.

This clonotype was recorded many times. The chain couples TRBV4-3 to TRBJ1-2, with D possibly matching TRBD1 (5 bases). CDR1 and CDR2 (germline): LGHNA, YSLEER. CDR3 length: 17 amino acids. Trimming removed 4 bases from V and 7 bases from J, with 25 bases in between. The CDR3 sequence: CASSPSLLGTVSAGYTF. The CDR3 DNA follows: TGCGCCAGCAGCCCCTCTCTTTTGGGGACGGTATCAGCTGGCTACACCTTC.

This clonotype was detected many times. This chain links TRBV11-3 with TRBJ2-3; 8 bases are shared with TRBD1. V shed 5 bases, J shed 5 bases, and the junction held 15 bases outside the gene matches. The V gene's germline CDR1 is SGHNT and CDR2 YENEEA. The CDR3 sequence is 17 residues long. The CDR3 protein is CASSRTVGQGRRDTQYF. The DNA for the CDR3 is TGTGCCAGCAGCCGAACCGTTGGACAGGGTCGAAGAGATACGCAGTATTTT.

The CDR3 here is CASSLIFPNNSPLHF. CDR3 DNA: TGTGCCAGCAGTTTAATTTTCCCTAATAATTCACCCCTCCACTTT. The rearrangement joins TRBV27 to TRBJ1-6; no firm D call. Germline V gene lookup returns CDR1 MNHEY and CDR2 SMNVEV (reference sequence). This CDR3 is built from 15 residues. Trimming shortened V by 2 bases and J by 5 bases, and 10 bases separated the two germline ends.

The chain couples TRBV28 to TRBJ1-2; no clear D gene. Looked up from germline, CDR1 is MDHEN and CDR2 is SYDVKM. CDR3 length: 12 residues. Trimming cost V 10 bases and J 4 bases, with 13 bases left between them. Here the CDR3 DNA reads TGTGCCACCGGCCGGGCTGGCTATGGCTACACCTTC. Translated, it gives CATGRAGYGYTF.

This clonotype was observed a few times. The chain has TRBV9 and TRBJ2-7; the D call may be TRBD1 or TRBD2 (5 bases each). The germline CDR1 and CDR2 sequences are SGDLS and YYNGEE. The CDR3 covers 12 residues. V was shortened by 5 bases and J by 6 bases, with 12 bases between the two germline ends. The CDR3: CASRRDGGEQYF. CDR3 bases: TGTGCCAGCAGACGGGACGGCGGCGAGCAGTACTTC.

The chain links TRBV12-3 or TRBV12-4 to TRBJ1-3; 8 bases fit TRBD1. V gave up 3 bases and J gave up 0 bases; unmatched junction bases: 7. This CDR3 contains 17 residues. For the CDR3, the DNA is TGTGCCAGCAGTTTGGGGGACAGGCTCGACTCTGGAAACACCATATATTTT. This gives the protein CASSLGDRLDSGNTIYF.

This clonotype has ten or more counts. The chain uses TRBV12-3 or TRBV12-4 and TRBJ2-7; D is possibly TRBD1 (6 bases). Trimming cost V 6 bases and J 3 bases, with 12 bases left between them. The length of the CDR3 is 13 residues. CDR3 protein: CASRPARGYEQYF. The CDR3 DNA follows: TGTGCCAGCAGACCCGCCAGGGGCTACGAGCAGTACTTC.

The chain couples TRBV4-3 to TRBJ1-4, with 7 bases fitting TRBD1. The trim removed 1 base at V and 7 bases at J, leaving 6 bases unmatched. The germline V gene encodes CDR1 LGHNA and CDR2 YSLEER. This CDR3 contains 15 residues. CDR3 sequence (DNA): TGCGCCAGCAGCCAAGGAGGGGGCGCGGGTGAAAAACTGTTTTTT. Amino acids: CASSQGGGAGEKLFF.

The J gene is TRBJ1-2, the V gene TRBV6-5, with TRBD1 identical over 9 bases. The germline CDR1 and CDR2 sequences are MNHEY and SVGAGI. The CDR3 sequence is 14 residues long. Trimming cost V 2 bases and J 8 bases; bases outside gene matches: 6. CDR3 region: CASSYPGTGQGYTF. In nucleotides, the CDR3 is TGTGCCAGCAGTTACCCCGGGACAGGGCAGGGCTACACCTTC.

This clonotype was counted ten times or more. V and J are TRBV18 and TRBJ1-1; D unresolved. The CDR3 covers 14 residues. The germline V gene has CDR1 KGHSH and CDR2 LQKENI. V was pared by 3 bases and J by 7 bases, with 15 bases between. CDR3 DNA sequence: TGTGCCAGCTCACCGCAGGTTAACGACGGTGAAGCTTTCTTT. Its protein is CASSPQVNDGEAFF.

Many counts were recorded for this clonotype. J is TRBJ2-2 and V is TRBV7-8, with a possible D match to TRBD2 (5 bases). Looked up from germline, CDR1 is SGHVS and CDR2 is FQNEAQ. CDR3 length: 17 residues. The V and J ends lost 4 bases and 3 bases respectively, with 18 bases between them. CDR3 sequence (DNA): TGTGCCAGCAGCTCGGGCGGTTTTGGGAGCTACACCGGGGAGCTGTTTTTT. It specifies CASSSGGFGSYTGELFF.

This clonotype was seen a handful of times. The chain carries TRBV6-2 or TRBV6-3 and TRBJ2-3; TRBD1 is a possible D gene (5 bases). V lost 7 bases, J lost 2 bases, and 13 bases lay in between. CDR3 length: 14 residues. The germline CDR1 and CDR2 sequences are MNHEY and SVGEGT. For the CDR3, the DNA is TGTGCCAGCATAGCTCAGGGATACACAGATACGCAGTATTTT. As protein: CASIAQGYTDTQYF.

The genes are TRBV3-2 and TRBJ1-5. TRBV3-2 constitutes a pseudogene. This CDR3 has 14 residues. In nucleotides, the CDR3 is TGTGCCAGCAGCCCCGACGACATCAATCAGCCCCAGCATTTT. This translates into CASSPDDINQPQHF.

This clonotype appeared many times. The V gene is TRBV7-9, the J gene TRBJ1-4; D is perhaps TRBD1 (5 bases). Per the germline V gene, CDR1 is SEHNR and CDR2 is FQNEAQ (reference sequence). With 0 bases removed from V and 0 bases from J, the gap between germline ends came to 11 bases. This CDR3 spans 17 amino acids. The CDR3 reads CASSLAKGIATNEKLFF. Written as DNA, the CDR3 is TGTGCCAGCAGCTTAGCGAAGGGGATCGCAACTAATGAAAAACTGTTTTTT.